Sequencing of this T cell receptor beta chain was carried out in a study of lymphopenia after photon versus proton radiotherapy. General observations from the study: After the lymphocyte nadir, photon-treated repertoires showed oligoclonal expansion, especially of CD8+ Temra cells. Proton therapy kept repertoires fairly stable, unlike photons, which gained effector/memory cells. Authors raise, but do not show, better survival with proton therapy.

Comments on this clone: What it binds is unknown.

Assay: immunoSEQ multiplex PCR; the TCRdb copy retains only in-frame clones and omits some. Of 30,000 to 40,000 clones listed, roughly 84% are singletons. The germline V gene encodes CDR1 LGHNA and CDR2 YNFKEQ. The CDR3 consists of 14 residues. The junction had 3 bases not matched to a gene; V was cut back by 4 bases and J by 8 bases. The rearrangement uses TRBV4-2 and TRBJ1-4; TRBD1 matches at 11 bases. The sequence derives from a woman in her seventies with pancreatic cancer. The input for sequencing was peripheral blood, taken from a patient treated with proton-based radiotherapy. CDR3 loop: CASSLDRGQEKLFF. CDR3 coding DNA: TGTGCCAGCAGCCTGGACAGGGGGCAGGAAAAACTGTTTTTT.